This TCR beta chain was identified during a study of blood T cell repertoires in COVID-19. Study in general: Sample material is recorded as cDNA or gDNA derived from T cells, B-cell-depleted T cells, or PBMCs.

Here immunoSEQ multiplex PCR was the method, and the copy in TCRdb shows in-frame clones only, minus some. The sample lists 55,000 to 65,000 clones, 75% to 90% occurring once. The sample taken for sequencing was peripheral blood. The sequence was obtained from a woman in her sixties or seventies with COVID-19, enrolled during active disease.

The CDR3 is CASSLTGVGQPQHF. The CDR3 DNA reads as TGCGCCAGCAGCTTGACCGGGGTTGGACAGCCCCAGCATTTT. The V and J genes are TRBV5-1 and TRBJ1-5; D is ambiguous. This CDR3 is 14 amino acids long. V was shortened by 1 base and J by 7 bases, with 12 bases between the two germline ends. Germline V gene sequence: CDR1 SGHRS, CDR2 YFSETQ.